Listed here is a single TCR beta chain. Its antigen is unknown. The sample holds no much larger clone one base away, and base qualities are not on file. These data are taken from a study of blood T cell repertoires in COVID-19 (dated by TCRdb to about 2020). For the wider study: Samples covering the acute and convalescent phases of COVID-19 were provided by collaborators in the United States, Italy and Spain. The material from the prospective study consisted of cDNA or gDNA derived from T cells, B-cell-depleted T cells, or PBMCs. The dataset comprised deeply sampled blood TCRbeta repertoires from subjects exposed to, actively infected with, or recovered from COVID-19. A freely available public database, intended as a resource for researchers studying the immune response to SARS-CoV-2, is where the repertoires were released. The samples were drawn from two sources: the first 160 participants of the ongoing ImmuneRACE study, and fewer than 1,500 subjects contributed by 6 global collaborators. A de-identified subject ID, COVID-19 status, age in years and sex were almost always included in the sample metadata. HLA class I and class II types, where available, came from metadata supplied by the sample provider rather than from assay-based typing.

The investigation overall reported the following: How much clinical and demographic metadata was included differed by source and by participant, and the metadata was provided uncurated.

TCRbeta CDR3 regions were amplified from genomic DNA using the immunoSEQ Assay, a bias-controlled multiplex PCR. As for the authors' bioinformatics: The number of nucleated cells in each sample was estimated by amplification of reference gene primers within the assay. To quantify the absolute abundance of each unique TCRbeta CDR3 rearrangement, sequence reads were collapsed and filtered. For each sample, productive Simpson clonality was calculated as the square root of Simpson's diversity index over productive rearrangements. Not all clones reach the TCRdb copy of this immuneACCESS table, which keeps in-frame sequences only. Checked studies attribute under half of the gap to unresolved V genes and leave the rest unexplained. The D gene and trimming were derived from the DNA, and the V and J assignments and clone size from that table. The sample records 240,000 or so clones, about four fifths of which are singletons. The top ten clonotypes cover 1.5% to 2% of the sample.

A second Seattle source provided samples from volunteer blood donors who had recovered from COVID-19. Each collaborating institution followed its own protocols to collect whole blood in K2EDTA tubes. For TCRbeta analysis, collaborators shipped samples as frozen whole blood, isolated PBMCs, or DNA extracted from either of those sample types. The germline V gene (reference sequence) yields LGHDT for CDR1 and YNNKEL for CDR2. At the junction V is shortened by 3 bases and J by 2 bases, with 11 bases in between. The CDR3 has 15 amino acids, counting the end cysteine and phenylalanine. Only the CDR3 DNA stays, 45 bases, in frame from base 1.

Sequencing was carried out using peripheral blood. The TCR was taken from a man aged 25 to 40 who had recovered from COVID-19. Recombination joined TRBV3-1 (or the pseudogene TRBV3-2) with TRBJ1-5; matching of 5 bases hints at TRBD1 as the D gene. The DNA sequence is as follows: TGTGCCAGCAGCCACGGGGGATTCGGCAATCAGCCCCAGCATTTT. This is translated as CASSHGGFGNQPQHF.